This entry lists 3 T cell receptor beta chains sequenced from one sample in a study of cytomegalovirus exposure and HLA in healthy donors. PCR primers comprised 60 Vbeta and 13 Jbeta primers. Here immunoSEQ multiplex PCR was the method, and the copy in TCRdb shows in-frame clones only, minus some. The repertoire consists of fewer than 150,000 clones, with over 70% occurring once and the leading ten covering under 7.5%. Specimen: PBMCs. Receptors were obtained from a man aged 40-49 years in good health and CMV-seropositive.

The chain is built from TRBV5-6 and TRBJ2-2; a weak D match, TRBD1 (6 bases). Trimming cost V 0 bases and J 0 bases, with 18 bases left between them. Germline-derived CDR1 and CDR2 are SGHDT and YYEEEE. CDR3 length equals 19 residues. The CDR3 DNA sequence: TGTGCCAGCAGCTTGGTTTCAGGGACACCTTCCGCGAACACCGGGGAGCTGTTTTTT. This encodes CASSLVSGTPSANTGELFF. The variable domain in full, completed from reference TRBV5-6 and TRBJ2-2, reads DAGVTQSPTHLIKTRGQQVTLRCSPKSGHDTVSWYQQALGQGPQFIFQYYEEEERQRGNFPDRFSGHQFPNYSSELNVNALLLGDSALYLCASSLVSGTPSANTGELFFGEGSRLTVL.

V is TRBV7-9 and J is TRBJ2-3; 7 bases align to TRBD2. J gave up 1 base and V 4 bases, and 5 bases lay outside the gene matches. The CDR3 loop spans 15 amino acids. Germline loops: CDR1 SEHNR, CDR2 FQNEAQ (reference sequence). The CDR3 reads CASSSPSGRTDTQYF. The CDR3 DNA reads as TGTGCCAGCAGCTCGCCTAGCGGCCGCACAGATACGCAGTATTTT.

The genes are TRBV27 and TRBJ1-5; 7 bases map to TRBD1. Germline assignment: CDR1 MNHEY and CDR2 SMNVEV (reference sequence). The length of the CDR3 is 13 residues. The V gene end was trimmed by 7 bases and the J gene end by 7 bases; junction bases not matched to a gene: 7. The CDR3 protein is CASKTGSAQPQHF. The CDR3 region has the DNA TGTGCCAGCAAGACAGGGTCAGCACAGCCCCAGCATTTT.